The 22 T cell receptor beta chains in this list originate from one sample, sequenced in a study of shared clonotypes between healthy human individuals. Clones were read by immunoSEQ multiplex PCR, and TCRdb kept only the in-frame ones, dropping some. The table has over 1.5 million clones, approximately 98% seen once; the top ten hold roughly 0.45%. Sample: naive CD4+ T cells sorted from blood. Subset here: CD45RA+ positively selected. These receptors came from a man aged 30-40 years in good health.

Turning to this clone: The identical CDR3 is also encoded by other nucleotide sequences in the sample. The J gene is TRBJ2-1, the V gene TRBV9; 12 bases are shared with TRBD2. The CDR3 has 15 residues. After removal of 0 bases from V and 9 bases from J, the junction contained 4 bases not matched to a gene. Per germline, CDR1 SGDLS and CDR2 YYNGEE. CDR3 DNA sequence: TGTGCCAGCAGCGTAGAGTCTAGCGGGAGGGGTGAGCAGTTCTTC. Encoded protein: CASSVESSGRGEQFF. The whole variable domain, filled in from reference TRBV9 and TRBJ2-1, reads DSGVTQTPKHLITATGQRVTLRCSPRSGDLSVYWYQQSLDQGLQFLIQYYNGEERAKGNILERFSAQQFPDLHSELNLSSLELGDSALYFCASSVESSGRGEQFFGPGTRLTVL.

J is TRBJ1-5 and V is TRBV6-1, with D possibly matching TRBD1 (6 bases). The CDR3 has 14 amino acids. CDR1 and CDR2 from the germline V gene are MNHNS and SASEGT. Trimming shortened V by 2 bases and J by 5 bases, and 10 bases separated the two germline ends. The CDR3 region has the DNA TGTGCCAGCAGTGAAACAGGGTATTATCAGCCCCAGCATTTT. It codes for CASSETGYYQPQHF.

The chain combines TRBV5-4 with TRBJ2-1; D call uncertain. Trimming took 4 bases from V and 0 from J, leaving 5 bases between them. The length of the CDR3 is 13 residues. Germline V gene lookup returns CDR1 SGHNT and CDR2 YYREEE (reference sequence). This chain's CDR3 is CASSRTSYNEQFF. The CDR3 nucleotides read TGTGCCAGCAGCCGTACCTCCTACAATGAGCAGTTCTTC.

J is TRBJ1-2 and V is TRBV5-4, with 7 bases identical to TRBD1. CDR3 length: 13 amino acids. V lost 4 bases to trimming and J lost 9 bases; unmatched junction nucleotides: 9. The germline CDR1 and CDR2 sequences are SGHNT and YYREEE (reference sequence). CDR3 protein: CASSDLQGSSYTF. CDR3 DNA: TGTGCCAGCAGCGACTTACAGGGGTCGAGCTACACCTTC.

This chain links TRBV14 with TRBJ2-1, with D perhaps TRBD2 (6 bases). V was cut by 0 bases and J by 3 bases, with 9 bases left in between. CDR1 and CDR2 from the germline V gene are SGHDN and FVKESK. CDR3 length equals 15 residues. The CDR3 region has the DNA TGTGCCAGCAGCCAAGATGGCGGGGACTACAATGAGCAGTTCTTC. This translates into CASSQDGGDYNEQFF.

The chain joins TRBV28 to TRBJ2-7; 7 positions agree with TRBD2. The CDR3 spans 14 residues. Germline values: CDR1 MDHEN, CDR2 SYDVKM. With 1 base clipped from V and 6 bases from J, the junction kept 6 bases outside the gene matches. The CDR3 sequence: CASSLLVAGGEQYF. The CDR3 coding sequence is TGTGCCAGCAGTTTATTGGTAGCGGGTGGCGAGCAGTACTTC.

The chain has TRBV7-2 and TRBJ1-4; maybe TRBD1 (5 bases). Germline V gene lookup returns CDR1 SGHTA and CDR2 FQGNSA. The CDR3 totals 14 residues. V shed 5 bases and J shed 5 bases, with 12 bases lying between them. CDR3 in DNA: TGTGCCAGCAGCCCAAGATGGGGGAATGAAAAACTGTTTTTT. As protein: CASSPRWGNEKLFF.

The chain employs TRBV5-1 and TRBJ2-5, with D uncertain. Trimming cost V 1 base and J 10 bases, with 11 bases left between them. Germline V gene lookup returns CDR1 SGHRS and CDR2 YFSETQ. The CDR3 extends over 12 amino acids. CDR3 in DNA: TGCGCCAGCAGCTTGCTAGGCCCGATCCAGTACTTC. Residues: CASSLLGPIQYF.

The rearrangement joins TRBV7-9 to TRBJ2-5, with a weak D call TRBD1 (6 bases). V dropped 5 bases and J dropped 6 bases, with 13 bases sitting between them. The CDR3 length is 13 residues. The V gene's germline CDR1 is SEHNR and CDR2 FQNEAQ (reference sequence). CDR3: CASSPTGPQTQYF. The CDR3 DNA is TGTGCCAGCAGCCCTACAGGGCCACAGACCCAGTACTTC.

As regards this clone: Other DNA sequences within the sample encode an identical CDR3. The chain joins TRBV5-4 to TRBJ2-7, with TRBD1 matching over 8 bases. The germline CDR1 and CDR2 sequences are SGHNT and YYREEE (reference sequence). Trimming removed 4 bases from V and 2 bases from J; junction bases left unmatched: 5. This CDR3 is 14 amino acids long. The CDR3 protein is CASSRGQGPYEQYF. CDR3 in DNA: TGTGCCAGCAGCCGAGGACAGGGTCCCTACGAGCAGTACTTC.

The J gene is TRBJ2-5, the V gene TRBV29-1; the D is unclear. CDR1 and CDR2 (germline): SQVTM, ANQGSEA. V was trimmed by 7 bases and J by 1 base, leaving 7 bases between them. The CDR3 sequence is 11 residues long. CDR3 protein: CSGNLQETQYF. The CDR3, as DNA: TGCAGCGGGAATCTCCAAGAGACCCAGTACTTC.

This clone was seen once. The chain is built from TRBV5-6 and TRBJ2-3; D may correspond to TRBD1 or TRBD2 (5 bases each). The CDR3 totals 17 residues. The V and J ends lost 0 bases and 2 bases respectively, with 16 bases between them. CDR1 SGHDT and CDR2 YYEEEE come from the germline V gene. The CDR3 DNA is TGTGCCAGCAGCTTGGCGGGTTTGGGACGTGACACAGATACGCAGTATTTT. This gives the protein CASSLAGLGRDTDTQYF.

The rearrangement uses TRBV28 and TRBJ1-4; 9 bases agree with TRBD1. V shed 4 bases, J shed 7 bases, and the junction held 4 bases outside the gene matches. Germline CDR1 and CDR2: MDHEN and SYDVKM. There are 14 residues in the CDR3. Here the CDR3 DNA reads TGTGCCAGCAGTTCGACAGGGGGAATTGAAAAACTGTTTTTT. Its translation: CASSSTGGIEKLFF.

The CDR3, as DNA: TGTGCCAGCAGCCCTTACCAGGACACCGGGGAGCTGTTTTTT. It yields the protein CASSPYQDTGELFF. The rearrangement joins TRBV11-2 to TRBJ2-2, with unresolved D. CDR3 length equals 14 residues. Germline V gene sequence: CDR1 SGHAT, CDR2 FQNNGV. V lost 5 bases and J 3 bases, leaving 10 bases between the germline ends.

The chain uses TRBV7-2 and TRBJ2-1; 9 bases line up with TRBD2. Losses at the gene ends were 4 bases for V and 16 bases for J; bases not matched to a gene: 8. The CDR3 runs to 12 residues. CDR1 SGHTA and CDR2 FQGNSA come from the germline V gene. CDR3 sequence reads: CASSYSGGRGFF. Written as DNA, the CDR3 is TGTGCCAGCAGCTACAGCGGCGGGAGGGGTTTCTTC.

The chain links TRBV18 to TRBJ1-1, with D perhaps matching TRBD1 (5 bases). This CDR3 comprises 15 residues. Germline loops: CDR1 KGHSH, CDR2 LQKENI. Trimming took off 3 bases at V and 3 bases at J, with 14 bases between the two ends. CDR3 sequence reads: CASSPFWGQDTEAFF. DNA for the CDR3: TGTGCCAGCTCACCTTTCTGGGGCCAGGACACTGAAGCTTTCTTT.

The V gene is TRBV7-2, the J gene TRBJ2-7; a weak D match, TRBD2 (5 bases). The CDR3 has 13 amino acids. Deletions cut 0 bases from V and 8 bases from J, with 11 bases between. Germline lookup yields CDR1 SGHTA and CDR2 FQGNSA. The CDR3 here is CASSLALGVQQYF. The CDR3 bases are TGTGCCAGCAGCTTAGCGCTCGGGGTGCAGCAGTACTTC.

The gene calls are TRBV7-8 and TRBJ1-2, with D possibly matching TRBD1 (6 bases). Trimming stripped 3 bases from V and 4 bases from J, with 12 bases between. Germline CDR1 SGHVS, CDR2 FQNEAQ. The CDR3 covers 14 residues. In DNA, the CDR3 is TGTGCCAGCAGCTTGGGGGGGCTTGGCTATGGCTACACCTTC. This translates into CASSLGGLGYGYTF.

A single count supports this clone. This chain links TRBV25-1 with TRBJ1-2, with a weak D call TRBD1 (6 bases). Trimming removed 3 bases at V and 5 bases at J, with 13 bases between. CDR1 and CDR2 from the germline V gene are MGHDK and SYGVNS. The CDR3 covers 14 residues. CDR3 sequence reads: CASSDGRGSYGYTF. CDR3 bases: TGTGCCAGCAGTGATGGCAGGGGCTCTTATGGCTACACCTTC.

This chain connects TRBV5-4 to TRBJ2-1, with D possibly being TRBD2 (6 bases). Trimming cost V 10 bases and J 1 base, with 27 bases left between them. The CDR3 spans 18 residues. Germline lookup yields CDR1 SGHNT and CDR2 YYREEE (reference sequence). The CDR3 DNA reads as TGTGCCGGGAAAAGCGGAGGAGGAGGGAGCCTGTCCTACAATGAGCAGTTCTTC. This sequence encodes CAGKSGGGGSLSYNEQFF.

This chain joins TRBV5-1 and TRBJ1-2; D remains ambiguous. Trimming pared 0 bases from V and 0 bases from J, leaving 9 bases between. Germline assignment: CDR1 SGHRS and CDR2 YFSETQ. The CDR3 consists of 15 residues. The DNA for the CDR3 is TGCGCCAGCAGCTTGGATCCGGGTTCTAACTATGGCTACACCTTC. Translation gives CASSLDPGSNYGYTF.

Notes on this clone: The junction departs from the called germline gene at one end, perhaps through a read error. The rearrangement links TRBV7-7 to TRBJ2-7; 9 bases are a match to TRBD1. Germline-derived CDR1 and CDR2 are SSHAT and FNYEAQ (reference sequence). CDR3 length: 13 residues. The CDR3 spells CASSLDRGREQYF. The CDR3 DNA reads as TGTGCTAGCAGCCTGGACAGGGGAAGGGAGCAGTACTTC.